One sample yielded the 21 T cell receptor beta chains listed below, sequenced in a study of OX40 agonist ivuxolimab in advanced cancers. Some clones are missing from TCRdb's copy, which holds only in-frame ones; the method was immunoSEQ multiplex PCR. The repertoire holds about 120,000 clones, around 95% seen once, with roughly 0.15% in the top ten. The input for sequencing was CD4+ or CD8+ T cells sorted from blood, taken in a trial of the OX40 agonist ivuxolimab. The receptors come from an adult with an advanced solid tumor such as melanoma, head and neck, liver or kidney cancer.

The chain is built from TRBV7-3 and TRBJ2-1, with D tentatively TRBD1 (5 bases). The length of the CDR3 is 15 residues. Germline CDR1 is SGHTA and CDR2 is FQGTGA. Trimming took off 3 bases at V and 7 bases at J, with 16 bases between the two ends. CDR3 sequence reads: CASSFVQGVRNEQFF. The CDR3 DNA follows: TGTGCCAGCAGCTTCGTTCAGGGTGTGAGGAATGAGCAGTTCTTC.

V usage is TRBV11-2 and J usage is TRBJ1-1, with a weak D call TRBD1 (5 bases). Trimming took 6 bases from V and 3 from J, leaving 11 bases between them. CDR1 SGHAT and CDR2 FQNNGV come from the germline V gene. The CDR3 extends over 13 amino acids. The CDR3 region has the DNA TGTGCCAGCAGTAAAGACAGTTACACTGAAGCTTTCTTT. It encodes CASSKDSYTEAFF.

The chain couples TRBV18 to TRBJ1-5, with D possibly TRBD1 on 6 matching bases. Trimming removed 1 base at V and 2 bases at J, with 9 bases between. CDR1 and CDR2 from the germline V gene are KGHSH and LQKENI. This CDR3 spans 15 amino acids. The CDR3 protein is CASSPQGGGNQPQHF. In DNA, the CDR3 is TGTGCCAGCTCACCACAGGGGGGGGGCAATCAGCCCCAGCATTTT.

V usage is TRBV25-1 and J usage is TRBJ2-1; 8 nucleotides match TRBD2. This CDR3 is built from 14 residues. Germline CDR1 MGHDK, CDR2 SYGVNS. J lost 5 bases, V lost 11 bases, and 11 bases had no gene match. Here the CDR3 reads CARGGERKDNEQFF. The CDR3 region has the DNA TGTGCCCGGGGGGGGGAGCGTAAGGACAATGAGCAGTTCTTC.

This chain uses TRBV6-6 with TRBJ1-3; 8 bases align to TRBD1. Germline CDR1 and CDR2: MNHNY and SVGAGI (reference sequence). This CDR3 spans 15 amino acids. The ends lost 6 bases at V and 1 base at J; junction bases unmatched: 5. The CDR3 DNA reads as TGTGCCAGCAGGGACAGGGCGGTATCTGGAAACACCATATATTTT. Its protein product is CASRDRAVSGNTIYF.

The chain combines TRBV19 with TRBJ2-3, with 10 bases fitting TRBD2. This CDR3 comprises 15 residues. With 3 bases clipped from V and 2 bases from J, the junction kept 2 bases outside the gene matches. Germline V gives CDR1 LNHDA, CDR2 SQIVND (reference sequence). CDR3 DNA sequence: TGTGCCAGTAGTATCCTAGCGGGAGTCACAGATACGCAGTATTTT. Translation gives CASSILAGVTDTQYF.

The rearrangement joins TRBV19 to TRBJ2-6; no reliable D call. CDR1 is LNHDA and CDR2 is SQIVND in the germline V gene (reference sequence). There are 13 residues in the CDR3. V dropped 5 bases and J dropped 4 bases, with 6 bases sitting between them. The CDR3 sequence: CASSSQGANVLTF. For the CDR3, the DNA is TGTGCCAGTAGTTCCCAAGGGGCCAACGTCCTGACTTTC.

This chain connects TRBV30 to TRBJ1-6; 7 bases fit TRBD1. Trimming removed 3 bases from V and 9 bases from J; junction bases left unmatched: 11. The CDR3 runs 15 residues. Looked up from germline, CDR1 is GTSNPN and CDR2 is SVGIG (reference sequence). CDR3 DNA sequence: TGTGCCTGGAGCCTACTCGACAGGGTTAGTTCACCCCTCCACTTT. Amino acids: CAWSLLDRVSSPLHF.

In this sample, this clone turned up once. CDR3 DNA sequence: TGTGCCAGCTCACAATTGTACGAGCAGTACTTC. It encodes CASSQLYEQYF. V usage is TRBV18 and J usage is TRBJ2-7; D unresolved. CDR1 and CDR2 (germline): KGHSH, LQKENI. Trimming left V 4 bases short and J 4 bases short, with 5 bases between. This CDR3 region has 11 residues.

V gene TRBV28 combines with J gene TRBJ1-2; 7 nucleotides match TRBD1. After removal of 6 bases from V and 5 bases from J, the junction contained 9 bases not matched to a gene. CDR1 is MDHEN, CDR2 SYDVKM, per germline. The CDR3 totals 14 residues. The CDR3 here is CASSTGQAFYGYTF. In nucleotides, the CDR3 is TGTGCCAGCAGCACAGGACAGGCGTTTTATGGCTACACCTTC.

The V gene is TRBV7-2, the J gene TRBJ1-4; D possibly corresponds to TRBD1 (5 bases). V shed 1 base and J shed 8 bases, with 14 bases lying between them. Germline V gene lookup returns CDR1 SGHTA and CDR2 FQGNSA. The CDR3 has 15 residues. Here the CDR3 DNA reads TGTGCCAGCAGCTTAGACTCGGGACGCCAAGAAAAACTGTTTTTT. Protein: CASSLDSGRQEKLFF.

The gene calls are TRBV30 and TRBJ2-1; no definite D call. Germline V gene data show CDR1 as GTSNPN and CDR2 as SVGIG (reference sequence). Trimming shortened V by 4 bases and J by 1 base, and 8 bases separated the two germline ends. The CDR3 is made up of 13 amino acids. CDR3 nucleotide sequence: TGTGCCTGGATAAGTCTTTCCTACAATGAGCAGTTCTTC. Protein sequence: CAWISLSYNEQFF. The full variable domain, in which reference TRBV30 and TRBJ2-1 provide the parts outside the CDR3, is SQTIHQWPATLVQPVGSPLSLECTVEGTSNPNLYWYRQAAGRGLQLLFYSVGIGQISSEVPQNLSASRPQDRQFILSSKKLLLSDSGFYLCAWISLSYNEQFFGPGTRLTVL.

The V call is TRBV29-1, the J call TRBJ2-1; the D is unclear. V lost 1 base and J 1 base, leaving 11 bases between the germline ends. The CDR3 consists of 15 residues. Per the germline V gene, CDR1 is SQVTM and CDR2 is ANQGSEA. The CDR3 region is CSVEVRAVSYNEQFF. The CDR3 DNA reads TGCAGCGTTGAAGTCAGAGCCGTTTCCTACAATGAGCAGTTCTTC.

The chain recombines TRBV28 with TRBJ1-2, with 9 bases fitting TRBD1. V lost 5 bases and J lost 8; bases outside the gene matches: 9. The CDR3 has 14 amino acids. Germline loops: CDR1 MDHEN, CDR2 SYDVKM. The CDR3 DNA reads as TGTGCCAGCAGTCCACAGGGGGCAATTCAGGGCTACACCTTC. The encoded protein is CASSPQGAIQGYTF.

The chain links TRBV2 to TRBJ2-5; D not resolved. V dropped 5 bases and J dropped 8 bases, with 12 bases sitting between them. CDR1 is SNHLY and CDR2 is FYNNEI in the germline V gene. The CDR3 loop spans 12 amino acids. The CDR3, as DNA: TGTGCCAGCAGTCCGCAGGTTGGCACCCAGTACTTC. The encoded protein is CASSPQVGTQYF.

V usage is TRBV19 and J usage is TRBJ1-2; TRBD1 matches at 8 bases. With V trimmed by 5 bases and J by 6 bases, 11 bases remained unmatched. The length of the CDR3 is 15 residues. CDR1 is LNHDA, CDR2 SQIVND, per germline (reference sequence). DNA of the CDR3: TGTGCCAGTAGTTCATTAGGACAGGGATCGGATGGCTACACCTTC. It specifies CASSSLGQGSDGYTF.

V usage is TRBV11-2 and J usage is TRBJ1-1; D is unclear. There are 14 residues in the CDR3. Per the germline V gene, CDR1 is SGHAT and CDR2 is FQNNGV. The V gene lost 4 bases and the J gene lost 1 base, with 10 bases spanning the gap. Written as DNA, the CDR3 is TGTGCCAGCAGCTCTTCGTTGGAGAACACTGAAGCTTTCTTT. It translates to CASSSSLENTEAFF.

This chain joins TRBV5-5 and TRBJ1-3; maybe TRBD1 (6 bases). In germline, CDR1 is SGHKS, CDR2 YYEKEE (reference sequence). V was clipped by 0 bases and J by 4 bases, with 11 bases between them. The CDR3 is 15 residues long. CDR3 region: CASSLEGTKGNTIYF. CDR3 bases: TGTGCCAGCAGCTTGGAAGGGACAAAAGGAAACACCATATATTTT.

The chain links TRBV29-1 to TRBJ2-1, with D maybe TRBD2 (6 bases). Germline V gives CDR1 SQVTM, CDR2 ANQGSEA. This CDR3 has 15 amino acids. Trimming left V 0 bases short and J 8 bases short, with 17 bases between. The CDR3 DNA follows: TGCAGCGTTGAAGATCCCGGGGGTCACCGTGATGAGCAGTTCTTC. Encoded protein: CSVEDPGGHRDEQFF.

With respect to this clone: The junction does not match germline at one end; this may be a read error. The same CDR3 can be traced to other DNA sequences in this sample. The chain has TRBV7-6 and TRBJ1-5; D gene ambiguous. This CDR3 spans 15 amino acids. The germline CDR1 and CDR2 sequences are SGHVS and FNYEAQ. CDR3 bases: TGTGCCAGCAGTTTAGTCCCCGGCTTCAAAGGGCCCCAGCATTTT. Protein: CASSLVPGFKGPQHF.

The genes are TRBV15 and TRBJ2-3; D is perhaps TRBD2 (5 bases). The CDR3 consists of 16 residues. CDR1 is LNHNV and CDR2 is YYDKDF in the germline V gene (reference sequence). The V and J ends lost 5 bases and 2 bases respectively, with 17 bases between them. As DNA, the CDR3 is TGTGCCACCAGCCCTAGCAACAGAGCGTACACAGATACGCAGTATTTT. Translating gives CATSPSNRAYTDTQYF.